This T cell receptor beta chain comes out of a study of patients and donors after allogeneic stem cell transplantation (TCRdb year 2020). The CDR3 numbers 15 residues from cysteine through phenylalanine. Left in the record is the CDR3 DNA by itself, 45 bases read in frame from the first base. Trimmed from V: 7 bases; trimmed from J: 3 bases; junction bases lacking a gene match: 7. The library was prepared using RT-PCR. Sequencer: NextSeq 550. TCRdb reran the public reads through fastp at Q25 and MiXCR, keeping productive beta chains. Identical CDR3 proteins give one entry, which carries the most common genes and DNA. Across this sample there are fewer than 500,000 distinct CDR3 sequences, with roughly 17% seen only once. The ten top clones hold about 7% of the sample. This clonotype was seen ten or more times. This clone's antigen is unknown. Qualities for individual bases were not recorded, and no much larger clone is one base off.

The TCR originated in a human donor who was either an allogeneic HSCT recipient or a stem cell or donor lymphocyte infusion donor (not recorded which). It is not recorded whose cells these are; they may come from a transplant donor. The sequencing sample was made of blood, either unsorted or a sorted T cell fraction (not recorded which). The chain is assembled from TRBV12-3 or TRBV12-4 and TRBJ2-1, with TRBD1 matching 9 junction bases. The sequence in DNA is TGTGCCAGCAACCCCGGGACAGGGCTCTACAATGAGCAGTTCTTC. Translated, this is CASNPGTGLYNEQFF.